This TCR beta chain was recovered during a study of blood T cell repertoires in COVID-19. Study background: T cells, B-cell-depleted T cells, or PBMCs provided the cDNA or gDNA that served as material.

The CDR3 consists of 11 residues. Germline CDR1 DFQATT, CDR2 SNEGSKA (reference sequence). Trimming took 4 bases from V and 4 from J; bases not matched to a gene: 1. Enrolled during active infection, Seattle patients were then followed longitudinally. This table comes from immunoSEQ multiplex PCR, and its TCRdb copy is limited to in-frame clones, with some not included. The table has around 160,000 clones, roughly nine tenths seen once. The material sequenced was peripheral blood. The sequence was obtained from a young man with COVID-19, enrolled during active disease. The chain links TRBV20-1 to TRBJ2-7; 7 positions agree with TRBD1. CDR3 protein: CSAMDRYEQYF. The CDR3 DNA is TGCAGTGCTATGGACAGGTACGAGCAGTACTTC.